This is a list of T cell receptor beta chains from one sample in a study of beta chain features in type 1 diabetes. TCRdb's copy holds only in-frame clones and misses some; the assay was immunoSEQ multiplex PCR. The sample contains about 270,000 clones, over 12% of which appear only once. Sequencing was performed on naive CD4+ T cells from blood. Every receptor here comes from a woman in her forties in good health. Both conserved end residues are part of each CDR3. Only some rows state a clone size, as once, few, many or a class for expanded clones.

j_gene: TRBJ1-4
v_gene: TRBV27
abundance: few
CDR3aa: CASSFRGQGHWREKLFF

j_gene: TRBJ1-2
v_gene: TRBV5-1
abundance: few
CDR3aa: CASRAGQVDGYTF

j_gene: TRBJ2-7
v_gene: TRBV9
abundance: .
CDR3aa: CASSGGITYEQYF

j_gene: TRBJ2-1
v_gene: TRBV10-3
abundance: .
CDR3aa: CAIRGVLNEQFF

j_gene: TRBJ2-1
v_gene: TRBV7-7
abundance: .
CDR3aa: CASSLQAVGFNEQFF

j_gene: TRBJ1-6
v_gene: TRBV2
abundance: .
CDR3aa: CASILRIDNSPLHF

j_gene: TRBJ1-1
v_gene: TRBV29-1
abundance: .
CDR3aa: CSVVGHTMWAFF

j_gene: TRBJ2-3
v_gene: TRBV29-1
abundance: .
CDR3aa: CSFFPGQGKTDTQYF

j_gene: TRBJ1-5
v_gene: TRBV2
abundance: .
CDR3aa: CASRLGSAQPQHF

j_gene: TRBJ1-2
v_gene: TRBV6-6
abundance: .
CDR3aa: CASRPRTGTTNYGYTF

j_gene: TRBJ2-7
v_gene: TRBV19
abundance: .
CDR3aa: CASSIGEGYEQYF

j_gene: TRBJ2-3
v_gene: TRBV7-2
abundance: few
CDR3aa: CASGTGGTDTQYF

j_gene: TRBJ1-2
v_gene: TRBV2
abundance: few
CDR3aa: CASSRDRAPGYTF

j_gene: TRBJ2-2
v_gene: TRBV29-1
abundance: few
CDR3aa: CSVRLIRDRARELFF

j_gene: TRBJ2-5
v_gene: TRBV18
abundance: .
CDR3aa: CASSPPGLNQETQYF

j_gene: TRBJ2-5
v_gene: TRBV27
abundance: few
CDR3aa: CASSKRLAGGETQYF

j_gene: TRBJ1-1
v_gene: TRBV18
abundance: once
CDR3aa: CASSPPTGRTEAFF

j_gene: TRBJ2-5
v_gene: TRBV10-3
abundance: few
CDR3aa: CAISELGLAGGKTQYF

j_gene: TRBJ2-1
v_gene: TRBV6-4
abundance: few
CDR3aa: CASSTKQGDEQFF

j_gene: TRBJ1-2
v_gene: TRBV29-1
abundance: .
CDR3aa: CSMSENDRDYGYTF

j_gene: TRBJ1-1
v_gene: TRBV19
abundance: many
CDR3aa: CASGERNTEAFF

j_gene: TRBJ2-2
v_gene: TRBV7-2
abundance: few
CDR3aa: CASSFGGVNTGELFF

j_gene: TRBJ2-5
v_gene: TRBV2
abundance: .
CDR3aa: CASIPTNGAETQYF

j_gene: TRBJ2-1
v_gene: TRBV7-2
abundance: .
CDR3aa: CASSLWLAGDSEQFF

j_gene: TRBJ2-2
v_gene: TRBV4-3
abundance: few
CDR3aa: CASSQARGGPGELFF

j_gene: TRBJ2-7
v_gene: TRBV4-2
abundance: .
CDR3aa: CASGRDRASYEQYF

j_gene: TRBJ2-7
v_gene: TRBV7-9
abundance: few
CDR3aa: CASSSKNSYEQYF

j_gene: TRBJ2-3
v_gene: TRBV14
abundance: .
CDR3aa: CASSQVRTSATDTQYF